This TCR beta chain comes out of a study of cytomegalovirus exposure and HLA in healthy donors (dated by TCRdb to 2017 to 2019). About the investigation overall: An earlier analysis of some 620 of the donors reported roughly 300 Gb of sequence data and some 110 million unique TCR beta sequences obtained from approximately 180 million T cells. In an earlier analysis of roughly 540 of the donors, high-throughput TCR beta sequencing was used to judge whether each TCR beta V gene segment behaved as functional or pseudogenic. Among roughly 400 genotyped donors of the cohort, an average of around 250,000 unique TCR beta nucleotide sequences was sequenced per donor, of which about 18% were non-productive. To predict cytomegalovirus infection status, the study combined high-throughput TCR immunosequencing, statistical association of individual TCRs with disease status, and machine learning. All discovery cohort repertoires had been generated using a single sequencing platform. The later analysis used no new phenotypic data to find candidate immune exposures, relying instead on TCR beta sequences and their occurrence across donors. Besides the first cohort of roughly 640 subjects, a separate validation cohort made up of over 100 different subjects was used. The study aimed to test whether signatures of past pathogen exposure could be identified by cataloging public T cell receptors. In a later genetic analysis, genome-wide SNP genotypes for about three fifths of the roughly 670 donors were used, and that subset was treated as a discovery cohort. Typing coverage varied by locus: 629-630 donors for A, B, C, DRB1 and DQB1; around 560 for DQA1; around 570 for DPA1; about 450 for DPB1. Roughly 300 gigabases of sequencing data and approximately 93 million unique TCR sequences were included in an early release covering 550 to 650 HLA-typed donors. HLA typing included class I and class II loci at four-digit resolution. Using immunosequencing, the study profiled T cell repertoires from approximately 700 subjects and related those repertoires to cytomegalovirus serostatus. Because of strong linkage in the cohort, roughly five DR-DQ haplotypes were treated as single units for association and clustering. Donor age, sex, ethnicity and CMV serostatus were compiled together with the repertoire data. A later analysis re-analyzed previously published TCR beta repertoires from 600 to 850 donors and added high-resolution HLA genotyping to study TCR occurrence patterns. Of the 398 genotyped donors, roughly 80% fell in the genetic ancestry cluster associated with self-reported Caucasian donors.

CDR1 and CDR2, looked up from the germline V gene (reference sequence), are MNHEY and SMNVEV. V trim: 8 bases; J trim: 2 bases; unmatched bases: 13. Spanning cysteine to phenylalanine, the CDR3 consists of 16 amino acids. Kept here is only the CDR3 DNA, which spans 48 bases and is read in frame from base 1. The cohort consisted of hundreds of healthy bone marrow donors. Cohort members were all nominally healthy when sampled, although unrecorded immune exposures were likely present. The donor tested CMV seronegative, placing the donor among the 350 or so seronegative members of the cohort. Each donor provided a peripheral blood sample, and peripheral blood mononuclear cells were used for TCR beta sequencing. The Qiagen DNeasy Blood Extraction Kit was used to extract genomic DNA from the blood cell samples. The library was prepared using the immunoSEQ multiplex PCR assay. For the multiplex PCR, a mixture combining 60 forward primers for TCR Vbeta segments and 13 reverse primers for TCR Jbeta segments was used. The CDR3 region of rearranged TCR beta genes was amplified from genomic DNA with a multiplex PCR assay. On the Illumina HiSeq System, the amplified TCR beta libraries were sequenced as 87-base-pair reads. From the authors' description of their analysis: Across the 670 or so repertoires, a later analysis counted approximately 75 million unique TCR beta chains, about 10 million of which were shared by at least two donors. Raw reads were error-corrected and collapsed into unique sequences with a nearest-neighbor algorithm that merged closely related sequences to remove PCR and sequencing errors. CDR3 sequences were aligned to IMGT reference sequences to assign V, D and J gene segments. Each retained sequence needed at least a six-nucleotide match to both a V gene segment and a J gene segment. Rearrangements were called productive when the CDR3 lacked stop codons and stayed in frame with V and J; all others were non-productive. Following IMGT convention, CDR3 was defined as the stretch from the second conserved V-encoded cysteine up to the conserved J-encoded phenylalanine. Sequences without an unambiguous match to a single V gene segment were excluded from the earlier analysis of approximately 560 of the donors. In an earlier analysis of 587 of the donors, a V segment was called functional when productive rearrangements were above 56.7%, and segregating when the standard deviation between donors exceeded 5%. To diagnose cytomegalovirus status from the catalog of TCR beta chain sequences, a statistical classification framework was built. A later analysis assigned V and J genes by comparing TCR nucleotide sequences with IMGT/GENE-DB human TR gene sequences. Using the TCRdist pipeline, a later analysis assigned CDR3 sequences along with most-parsimonious VDJ recombination scenarios. In a later analysis, each TCR beta chain was defined by its CDR3 amino acid sequence together with its V-gene family, and reads without a unique V-gene family were excluded. To address suspected cross-contamination and a sequencing artifact, a later analysis removed 592 highly shared, low-generation-probability nucleotide sequences. In a later analysis, a clonal expansion index for each public chain was calculated from normalized within-repertoire ranks of inferred template counts. In a later analysis, generation probabilities were computed using a VDJ recombination model fitted to out-of-frame rearrangements, and the results were checked against IGoR. In a later analysis, TCR-TCR, TCR-HLA and TCR-CMV co-occurrence was scored with hypergeometric tests, and a repertoire-size bias correction was applied to TCR pairs. A later analysis estimated false discovery rates by permuting HLA or CMV assignments 20 times. In a later analysis, co-occurring TCRs were grouped using DBSCAN, with TCRdist sequence similarity added in when clustering inside HLA-allele-positive subsets. For co-occurrence clustering, repertoires with fewer than 30,000 or more than 120,000 public chains were excluded, along with five or six repertoires with anomalous nucleotide sharing. TCRdb mirrors the immuneACCESS table, restricted to in-frame sequences. Some clones are absent from its copies; in checked studies, under half trace to an unresolved V gene, and the reason for the others is unknown. V and J calls and clone size are given by that table; D and trimming were obtained from the DNA. This sample's table has entries for about 200,000 clones. Approximately 0.74% of the sample belongs to the ten largest clones.

Study-wide findings and limitations: In an earlier analysis of some 500 of the donors, most TCR beta V segments appeared in productive rearrangements about 90% or about 30% of the time, broadly matching IMGT annotations. Seventeen rarely observed V segments, including chromosome 9 orphons, were excluded from the earlier analysis of approximately 500 of the donors because counts were too low. A cluster of highly shared sequence variants was judged likely to be a technical artifact of the sequencing pipeline. The authors suggested that the approach could potentially be generalized to other disease states and immunological phenotypes. According to a later genetic analysis, donors in an Asian-associated ancestry cluster had fewer N-insertions in productive TCRs than the approximately 650-donor mean. Some IMGT-functional V segments, including TRBV6-2 and TRBV6-3, could not be distinguished by the 87-base-pair reads and were therefore excluded. A later genetic analysis associated a missense DCLRE1C variant with V-gene and J-gene trimming of TCR beta chains, and an independent cohort replicated the association. A later analysis found that most CMV-associated TCR beta chains appeared HLA-restricted, with HLA associations seemingly driven largely by CMV exposure. The presence/absence analyses assumed that sequencing depth was roughly uniform across donors, and that assumption may not be true. In a later analysis, HLA-associated TCR beta chains showed more clonal expansion and lower generation probabilities than non-associated chains that were equally common. Correlated functional status among segregating V segments might reflect linkage disequilibrium, but an unknown experimental factor could not be ruled out. At a false discovery rate of 0.05, a later analysis linked 16,000 or so TCR beta sequences to specific HLA alleles. In the study, around 150 TCR beta chains were listed as associated with cytomegalovirus. In vitro tests confirmed that three of the cytomegalovirus-associated TCR beta chains recognize cytomegalovirus antigens. Across donors, most TCR sequences were observed very rarely, whereas some public TCRs were present in many individuals. CMV serostatus was the only immune exposure information available for the cohort. In a later analysis, several top co-occurrence clusters were reported to appear linked to parvovirus B19, influenza, CMV and Epstein-Barr virus. HLA typing was unavailable for some donors at each locus, so association tests used only the typed subset. This cohort had only TCR beta chains sequenced, and the lack of alpha or paired-chain data limited which features could be detected. Strong co-occurrence of HLA alleles, especially DR and DQ, made assigning TCR associations to individual alleles difficult. The classifier was reported to diagnose cytomegalovirus status with high specificity and sensitivity in both the original and validation cohorts. In a later analysis, the rate of TCR association differed among HLA loci, with DRB1 alleles having the most associated TCRs and HLA-C alleles having the fewest. A further reported finding was that TCR beta sequences accurately predicted the HLA-A and HLA-B alleles for most subjects in the first cohort.

Regarding this clone: Its antigen has not been determined.

The receptor was isolated from a boy aged 5-17 years in good health and CMV-seronegative. Material: PBMCs. This chain is built from TRBV27 and TRBJ2-3; 7 bases in the middle match TRBD2. The DNA is TGTGCCAGCGGGCCGCTCGGCGGGGGTAACACAGATACGCAGTATTTT. This codes for CASGPLGGGNTDTQYF.